This is a list of T cell receptor beta chains from one sample in a study of CD8 T cells in Susac syndrome. TCRdb re-called the immunoSEQ multiplex PCR reads with MiXCR, one entry per CDR3 protein. The sample records some 180,000 distinct CDR3 sequences, around 94% being singletons. The sequenced material came from CD4+ T cells from PBMCs. These receptors were obtained from a human donor with Susac syndrome. Both conserved end residues are part of each CDR3. Each record gives: CDR3 protein, CDR3 DNA, V gene, clone size, D gene, J gene. A D gene is named only where the DNA matches it firmly. Only some rows state a clone size, as once, few, many or a class for expanded clones.

cdr3_aa: CASSRAGDYNSPLHF; cdr3_nt: TGTGCCAGCTCAAGGGCAGGGGACTATAATTCACCCCTCCACTTT; v_call: TRBV18; clone_size: NA; d_call: NA; j_call: TRBJ1-6
cdr3_aa: CSARVPGGWEQFF; cdr3_nt: TGCAGTGCTAGAGTACCAGGGGGCTGGGAGCAGTTCTTC; v_call: TRBV20-1; clone_size: once; d_call: TRBD1; j_call: TRBJ2-1
cdr3_aa: CSASRTSGGKNEQFF; cdr3_nt: TGCAGTGCTTCCCGGACTAGCGGGGGGAAAAATGAGCAGTTCTTC; v_call: TRBV20-1; clone_size: NA; d_call: TRBD2; j_call: TRBJ2-1
cdr3_aa: CASSASGTSSTGELFF; cdr3_nt: TGTGCCAGCAGCGCTTCCGGGACTAGCTCCACCGGGGAGCTGTTTTTT; v_call: TRBV9; clone_size: NA; d_call: TRBD2; j_call: TRBJ2-2
cdr3_aa: CASSREGNQPQHF; cdr3_nt: TGTGCCAGCTCCCGGGAGGGCAATCAGCCCCAGCATTTT; v_call: TRBV18; clone_size: few; d_call: NA; j_call: TRBJ1-5
cdr3_aa: CASSELTDTQYF; cdr3_nt: TGTGCCAGCAGTGAACTCACAGATACGCAGTATTTT; v_call: TRBV2; clone_size: NA; d_call: NA; j_call: TRBJ2-3
cdr3_aa: CASTRPGRSGDTQYF; cdr3_nt: TGTGCCAGTACCCGGCCGGGAAGAAGCGGGGATACGCAGTATTTT; v_call: TRBV19; clone_size: NA; d_call: NA; j_call: TRBJ2-3
cdr3_aa: CATSDELAGSVQYF; cdr3_nt: TGTGCCACCAGTGATGAACTAGCGGGATCGGTGCAGTACTTC; v_call: TRBV24-1; clone_size: NA; d_call: TRBD2; j_call: TRBJ2-7
cdr3_aa: CAISEGGSAKNIQYF; cdr3_nt: TGTGCCATCAGTGAAGGGGGGTCAGCCAAAAACATTCAGTACTTC; v_call: TRBV10-3; clone_size: NA; d_call: NA; j_call: TRBJ2-4
cdr3_aa: CASSQDRAGLGQFF; cdr3_nt: TGCGCCAGCAGCCAAGACCGGGCGGGGTTAGGGCAGTTCTTC; v_call: TRBV4-3; clone_size: NA; d_call: NA; j_call: TRBJ2-1
cdr3_aa: CASSSQSGHNEQFF; cdr3_nt: TGTGCCAGCAGTTCCCAATCAGGGCACAATGAGCAGTTCTTC; v_call: TRBV28; clone_size: once; d_call: NA; j_call: TRBJ2-1
cdr3_aa: CASSFGGARDTQYF; cdr3_nt: TGTGCCAGCAGCTTCGGGGGGGCCCGGGATACGCAGTATTTT; v_call: TRBV11-1; clone_size: NA; d_call: TRBD2; j_call: TRBJ2-3
cdr3_aa: CASSYAGTSGATDTQYF; cdr3_nt: TGTGCCAGCAGCTACGCCGGGACTAGCGGAGCCACAGATACGCAGTATTTT; v_call: TRBV9; clone_size: NA; d_call: TRBD2; j_call: TRBJ2-3
cdr3_aa: CASSPQAGSGQPQHF; cdr3_nt: TGTGCCAGCAGCCCGCAAGCAGGGAGCGGTCAGCCCCAGCATTTT; v_call: TRBV3-1; clone_size: NA; d_call: NA; j_call: TRBJ1-5
cdr3_aa: CASSLDLGVVEQFF; cdr3_nt: TGTGCCAGCAGCTTAGATCTCGGAGTTGTTGAGCAGTTCTTC; v_call: TRBV7-2; clone_size: once; d_call: NA; j_call: TRBJ2-1
cdr3_aa: CSVSLTGGGNQPQHF; cdr3_nt: TGCAGCGTTAGCCTGACAGGGGGCGGCAATCAGCCCCAGCATTTT; v_call: TRBV29-1; clone_size: NA; d_call: TRBD1; j_call: TRBJ1-5
cdr3_aa: CASSVAGSAETQYF; cdr3_nt: TGTGCCAGCAGTGTAGCCGGATCAGCTGAGACCCAGTACTTC; v_call: TRBV12-3/TRBV12-4; clone_size: NA; d_call: NA; j_call: TRBJ2-5
cdr3_aa: CASSETTGKNYNEQFF; cdr3_nt: TGTGCCAGCAGCGAGACGACAGGGAAAAACTACAATGAGCAGTTCTTC; v_call: TRBV9; clone_size: NA; d_call: TRBD1; j_call: TRBJ2-1
cdr3_aa: CATSSPGRYEQYF; cdr3_nt: TGTGCCACCAGCAGTCCCGGGAGGTACGAGCAGTACTTC; v_call: TRBV15; clone_size: NA; d_call: TRBD2; j_call: TRBJ2-7
cdr3_aa: CASSLEGDQDQPQHF; cdr3_nt: TGCGCCAGCAGCTTGGAAGGGGATCAGGATCAGCCCCAGCATTTT; v_call: TRBV5-1; clone_size: NA; d_call: NA; j_call: TRBJ1-5